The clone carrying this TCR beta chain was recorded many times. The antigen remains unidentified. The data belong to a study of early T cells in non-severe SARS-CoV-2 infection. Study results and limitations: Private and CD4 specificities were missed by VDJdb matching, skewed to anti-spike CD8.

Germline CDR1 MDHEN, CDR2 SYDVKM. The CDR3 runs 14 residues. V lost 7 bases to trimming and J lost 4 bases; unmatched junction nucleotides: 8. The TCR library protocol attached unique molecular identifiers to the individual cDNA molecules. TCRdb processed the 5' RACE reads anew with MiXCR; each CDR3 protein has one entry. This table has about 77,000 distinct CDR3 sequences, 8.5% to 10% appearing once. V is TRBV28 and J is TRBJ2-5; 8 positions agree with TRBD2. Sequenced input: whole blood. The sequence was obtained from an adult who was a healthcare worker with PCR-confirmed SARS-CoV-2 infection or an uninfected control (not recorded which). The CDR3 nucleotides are TGTGCCAGCATGACGGGAGGGCCTGTAGAGACCCAGTACTTC. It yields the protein CASMTGGPVETQYF.